The T cell receptor beta chain under discussion was sequenced for a study of cytotoxic CD8 clonotypes in ibrutinib-treated CLL. The study's findings and limits: Baseline-level clonality went beyond age-matched healthy donors and moved in step with circulating CD8+ T-cell counts.

TCRdb keeps only in-frame clones here, not all; method: immunoSEQ multiplex PCR. Found here are around 77,000 clones, around 84% of them singletons; the top ten hold about 8%. About this clone: Its antigen is unidentified.

This clonotype was sampled from a human donor with chronic lymphocytic leukemia. This sample comprised PBMCs, obtained at disease progression, from a patient treated with ibrutinib.

CDR3 DNA sequence: TGCGCCAGCAGCTTGTTTTACAGGAATAATGAAAAACTGTTTTTT. Protein product: CASSLFYRNNEKLFF. The chain employs TRBV5-1 and TRBJ1-4; D is perhaps TRBD1 (5 bases). CDR1 and CDR2 from the germline V gene are SGHRS and YFSETQ. The CDR3 contains 15 residues. V was pared by 1 base and J by 4 bases, with 11 bases between.